These 11 T cell receptor beta chains were sequenced from one sample in a study. Using its own MiXCR run on the 5' RACE reads, TCRdb lists one record per CDR3 protein. The sample shows tens of thousands of distinct CDR3 sequences, around 28% of them seen only once. The material sequenced was tumor-infiltrating memory CD4+ T cells sorted from the breast tumor. Subset denoted: memory CD4+ T cells, CD4+CD45RO+CD25-. The receptors were gathered from a female donor with breast cancer.

This clonotype was detected a few times. This chain joins TRBV12-3 or TRBV12-4 and TRBJ1-6; no definite D call. V lost 3 bases to trimming and J lost 8 bases, with 11 bases between them. The length of the CDR3 is 14 residues. The CDR3 here is CASSFRSDYSPLHF. CDR3 nucleotide sequence: TGTGCCAGCAGTTTTCGATCGGATTATTCACCCCTCCACTTT.

V gene TRBV5-1 combines with J gene TRBJ2-7; no clear D. Trimming cost V 3 bases and J 5 bases, with 6 bases left between them. CDR1 SGHRS and CDR2 YFSETQ come from the germline V gene. The CDR3 is 11 amino acids. In nucleotides, the CDR3 is TGCGCCAGCAGCTCCCAACACGAGCAGTACTTC. It translates to CASSSQHEQYF.

This clonotype appeared a few times. The V and J genes are TRBV18 and TRBJ2-2; D remains unclear. V lost 3 bases and J 1 base, leaving 6 bases between the germline ends. The CDR3 has 14 residues. Germline CDR1 KGHSH, CDR2 LQKENI. The CDR3 DNA reads TGTGCCAGCTCACCCGCGGTGAACACCGGGGAGCTGTTTTTT. Translating it yields CASSPAVNTGELFF.

This clonotype was seen only a few times. The rearrangement uses TRBV20-1 and TRBJ1-6; 9 bases are a match to TRBD1. Germline loops: CDR1 DFQATT, CDR2 SNEGSKA (reference sequence). The CDR3 length is 14 residues. Germline trimming cut 5 bases from V and 7 bases from J; bases unmatched to any gene: 6. CDR3 protein: CSALRTGDNSPLHF. The CDR3 DNA reads TGCAGTGCTCTCCGGACAGGGGACAATTCACCCCTCCACTTT.

The gene calls are TRBV28 and TRBJ2-2, with D uncertain. V was clipped by 5 bases and J by 10 bases, with 11 bases between them. This CDR3 contains 12 residues. From germline, CDR1 is MDHEN and CDR2 SYDVKM. The CDR3 spells CASSLPLQELFF. In DNA form, the CDR3 reads TGTGCCAGCAGTCTACCATTACAGGAGCTGTTTTTT.

This clonotype was counted only a few times. The chain couples TRBV7-2 to TRBJ1-6; the D gene is possibly TRBD1 (5 bases). This CDR3 is 15 amino acids long. Deletions cut 2 bases from V and 9 bases from J, with 14 bases between. CDR1 and CDR2 (germline): SGHTA, FQGNSA. The CDR3 bases are TGTGCCAGCAGCTTATCGTGGCAGGGCAGTTCACCCCTCCACTTT. It specifies CASSLSWQGSSPLHF. Filled out from reference TRBV7-2 and TRBJ1-6, the complete variable domain reads GAGVSQSPSNKVTEKGKDVELRCDPISGHTALYWYRQSLGQGLEFLIYFQGNSAPDKSGLPSDRFSAERTGGSVSTLTIQRTQQEDSAVYLCASSLSWQGSSPLHFGNGTRLTVT.

The rearrangement uses TRBV6-1 and TRBJ1-2; D is uncertain. Trimming left V 3 bases short and J 8 bases short, with 4 bases between. CDR1 and CDR2 from the germline V gene are MNHNS and SASEGT. This CDR3 region has 10 residues. CDR3 protein: CASSDLGYTF. CDR3 DNA sequence: TGTGCCAGCAGTGACCTGGGCTACACCTTC.

The table lists this clonotype with a few counts. The rearrangement uses TRBV5-3 and TRBJ1-1; no clear D gene. TRBV5-3 qualifies as an ORF whose function is uncertain. The CDR3 runs 15 residues. Trimming left V 5 bases short and J 3 bases short, with 17 bases between. CDR3 sequence: CARRGGREPHTEAFF. The CDR3 nucleotides are TGTGCCAGAAGGGGTGGAAGAGAGCCTCACACTGAAGCTTTCTTT.

This sequence joins TRBV5-1 and TRBJ2-3, with TRBD1 identical over 8 bases. Unmatched junction bases numbered 2, after V lost 2 bases and J lost 6 bases. The CDR3 is made up of 13 amino acids. Per the germline V gene, CDR1 is SGHRS and CDR2 is YFSETQ. The CDR3 here is CASSLQGVDTQYF. The CDR3 DNA follows: TGCGCCAGCAGCTTACAGGGGGTGGATACGCAGTATTTT.

The chain joins TRBV7-2 to TRBJ2-4; 9 nucleotides agree with TRBD2. CDR1 is SGHTA, CDR2 FQGNSA, per germline. The CDR3 runs to 13 residues. V shed 3 bases, J shed 6 bases, and the junction held 0 bases outside the gene matches. The CDR3 reads CASSLREGNIQYF. In nucleotides, the CDR3 is TGTGCCAGCAGCTTGCGGGAGGGAAACATTCAGTACTTC.

V gene TRBV7-2 combines with J gene TRBJ1-1; TRBD1 aligns across 7 bases. Germline V gene sequence: CDR1 SGHTA, CDR2 FQGNSA. The CDR3 has 15 amino acids. The J segment lost 5 bases and the V segment lost 5 bases, leaving 11 bases of the junction unmatched. This CDR3 is CASSPWQGGRTEAFF. DNA for the CDR3: TGTGCCAGCAGCCCTTGGCAGGGGGGAAGGACTGAAGCTTTCTTT.